This T cell receptor beta chain was obtained from a study of blood T cells in healthy people across ages. Study results and limitations: Roughly linearly, TCR beta diversity per million T cells fell as age increased. Long-lived donors exceeded aged donors in naive CD4+ cells and diversity. As naive T cell percentage varied, TCR beta diversity correlated strongly with it.

Germline CDR1 reads MNHNY; CDR2 reads SVGAGI (reference sequence). J lost 4 bases, V lost 5 bases, and 10 bases had no gene match. There are 17 residues in the CDR3. A J-beta primer mix and a sample-barcoded 5' primer were used in a second PCR of about 7 to 12 cycles. Samples each returned at least 2.5 million CDR3-containing paired-end reads. TCRdb reprocessed the 5' RACE reads via MiXCR and lists one record per CDR3 protein. The table lists about 1,600,000 distinct CDR3 sequences, around 39% of them singletons. This clonotype showed up just once. What it binds is not known. The rearrangement links TRBV6-6 to TRBJ2-3; 12 bases are a match to TRBD2. Source material: blood. The clonotype originates from a woman younger than 35 in good health. CDR3 DNA: TGTGCCAGCAGTCTACGGACTAGCGGGATCAGGGCAGATACGCAGTATTTT. Translation: CASSLRTSGIRADTQYF.